The next 19 T cell receptor beta chains were all read from a single sample in a study of blood T cell repertoires in COVID-19. TCRdb's copy holds only in-frame clones and misses some; the assay was immunoSEQ multiplex PCR. This table has more than 90,000 clones, about 85% appearing once. Sequencing used peripheral blood. Receptors originate from a man aged 35 to 55 with acute or convalescent COVID-19.

V usage is TRBV6-1 and J usage is TRBJ2-1; D possibly corresponds to TRBD2 (8 bases). This CDR3 region has 15 residues. Trimming took 4 bases from V and 5 from J, leaving 15 bases between them. The V gene's germline CDR1 is MNHNS and CDR2 SASEGT. The CDR3, as DNA: TGTGCCAGCAGTGGAGCCGGGAGGGGGCACAATGAGCAGTTCTTC. Its protein product is CASSGAGRGHNEQFF.

With regard to this clone: The same CDR3 arises from other DNA sequences in this sample as well. V is TRBV28 and J is TRBJ1-1, with TRBD1 matching 10 bases. This CDR3 has 14 residues. Germline CDR1 is MDHEN and CDR2 is SYDVKM. Trimming at V came to 11 bases and at J to 1 base, leaving 7 bases not matched to a gene. As DNA, the CDR3 is TGTGCCTCAAGGACAGGGGGTTGGAACACTGAAGCTTTCTTT. Residues: CASRTGGWNTEAFF.

This chain joins TRBV7-2 and TRBJ1-5; D is unresolved. V dropped 4 bases and J dropped 11 bases, with 24 bases sitting between them. Per the germline V gene, CDR1 is SGHTA and CDR2 is FQGNSA. This CDR3 has 16 amino acids. In DNA, the CDR3 is TGTGCCAGCAGCTCAAGTGTCGCCAGCGCTAAATTGGCCCAGCATTTT. Translating it yields CASSSSVASAKLAQHF.

This clone appeared a few times. This chain connects TRBV5-5 to TRBJ1-5; D not resolved. The V and J ends lost 6 bases and 6 bases respectively, with 13 bases between them. The CDR3 sequence is 13 residues long. Germline values: CDR1 SGHKS, CDR2 YYEKEE (reference sequence). Here the CDR3 DNA reads TGTGCCAGCACCGAGGTCCCCTCTCAGCCCCAGCATTTT. Translating it yields CASTEVPSQPQHF.

The V call is TRBV5-5, the J call TRBJ1-1, with unresolved D. V gave up 3 bases and J gave up 1 base, with 7 bases separating them. The CDR3 has 13 residues. Germline V gene sequence: CDR1 SGHKS, CDR2 YYEKEE (reference sequence). In DNA, the CDR3 is TGTGCCAGCAGCTCGACACCGAACACTGAAGCTTTCTTT. This codes for CASSSTPNTEAFF.

J is TRBJ1-1 and V is TRBV7-2; 8 nucleotides line up with TRBD1. J gave up 0 bases and V 5 bases, and 8 bases lay outside the gene matches. The CDR3 consists of 16 residues. The V gene's germline CDR1 is SGHTA and CDR2 FQGNSA. The CDR3 nucleotides are TGTGCCAGCAGCCCGGCAGGGGGCAGGGTGAACACTGAAGCTTTCTTT. It translates to CASSPAGGRVNTEAFF. The whole variable domain, filled in from reference TRBV7-2 and TRBJ1-1, reads GAGVSQSPSNKVTEKGKDVELRCDPISGHTALYWYRQSLGQGLEFLIYFQGNSAPDKSGLPSDRFSAERTGGSVSTLTIQRTQQEDSAVYLCASSPAGGRVNTEAFFGQGTRLTVV.

V is TRBV5-1 and J is TRBJ2-7, with 8 bases that match TRBD1. J was trimmed by 9 bases and V by 4 bases; bases with no gene match: 9. The CDR3 is 13 amino acids. The germline V gene encodes CDR1 SGHRS and CDR2 YFSETQ. The DNA for the CDR3 is TGCGCCAGCAGCCCGGGACAGGCTACGTCGCAGTACTTC. This sequence encodes CASSPGQATSQYF. The variable domain in full, with the rest retrieved from reference TRBV5-1 and TRBJ2-7, is KAGVTQTPRYLIKTRGQQVTLSCSPISGHRSVSWYQQTPGQGLQFLFEYFSETQRNKGNFPGRFSGRQFSNSRSEMNVSTLELGDSALYLCASSPGQATSQYFGPGTRLTVT.

V usage is TRBV5-1 and J usage is TRBJ2-1; perhaps TRBD2 as D (8 bases). Deletions cut 1 base from V and 4 bases from J, with 18 bases between. Germline CDR1 SGHRS, CDR2 YFSETQ. The CDR3 totals 17 residues. The CDR3, as DNA: TGCGCCAGCAGCTTGCAGGGGGGGACTAGACAATACAATGAGCAGTTCTTC. Encoded protein: CASSLQGGTRQYNEQFF. The full variable domain, rest sourced from reference TRBV5-1 and TRBJ2-1, is KAGVTQTPRYLIKTRGQQVTLSCSPISGHRSVSWYQQTPGQGLQFLFEYFSETQRNKGNFPGRFSGRQFSNSRSEMNVSTLELGDSALYLCASSLQGGTRQYNEQFFGPGTRLTVL.

The genes are TRBV30 and TRBJ2-5, with 8 nucleotides matching TRBD1. CDR3 length equals 17 residues. Looked up from germline, CDR1 is GTSNPN and CDR2 is SVGIG (reference sequence). Trimming removed 2 bases from V and 1 base from J; junction bases left unmatched: 12. CDR3 nucleotides: TGTGCCTGGAGTAATGAATGGGGACAGGCTCTCCAAGAGACCCAGTACTTC. Translation gives CAWSNEWGQALQETQYF.

The CDR3 coding sequence is TGTGCCAGCAGTGAACCGGGACAGGGGTCCCAAGAGACCCAGTACTTC. The encoded protein is CASSEPGQGSQETQYF. This chain joins TRBV25-1 and TRBJ2-5, with 10 bases lining up with TRBD1. CDR1 is MGHDK, CDR2 SYGVNS, per germline. Trimming at V came to 2 bases and at J to 1 base, leaving 4 bases not matched to a gene. The CDR3 is 16 amino acids.

The J gene is TRBJ2-7, the V gene TRBV18; D perhaps matches TRBD1 (5 bases). This CDR3 is built from 14 residues. Trimming removed 3 bases from V and 6 bases from J, with 15 bases in between. The germline gives CDR1 KGHSH, CDR2 LQKENI. DNA of the CDR3: TGTGCCAGCTCACCTGGGGCAGGGTGGGGCGAGCAGTACTTC. This codes for CASSPGAGWGEQYF. The variable domain in full, completed from reference TRBV18 and TRBJ2-7, reads NAGVMQNPRHLVRRRGQEARLRCSPMKGHSHVYWYRQLPEEGLKFMVYLQKENIIDESGMPKERFSAEFPKEGPSILRIQQVVRGDSAAYFCASSPGAGWGEQYFGPGTRLTVT.

CDR3 sequence: CASSSGTPPYEQYF. The CDR3 region has the DNA TGTGCCAGCAGCTCAGGGACTCCTCCCTACGAGCAGTACTTC. This chain links TRBV7-2 with TRBJ2-7; the D gene is possibly TRBD2 (6 bases). Per the germline V gene, CDR1 is SGHTA and CDR2 is FQGNSA. V was trimmed by 4 bases and J by 2 bases, leaving 12 bases between them. This CDR3 contains 14 residues.

The J gene is TRBJ2-7, the V gene TRBV5-1; D gene uncertain. V was clipped by 2 bases and J by 6 bases, with 12 bases between them. The CDR3 is 13 amino acids. Germline CDR1 SGHRS, CDR2 YFSETQ. The CDR3 spells CASSFPGLREQYF. The DNA for the CDR3 is TGCGCCAGCAGCTTCCCAGGCCTGCGCGAGCAGTACTTC.

The J gene is TRBJ2-3, the V gene TRBV5-1; D might be TRBD1 (6 bases). The V end was cut by 10 bases, the J end by 1 base, with 13 bases between. Germline V gene lookup returns CDR1 SGHRS and CDR2 YFSETQ. The CDR3 length is 13 residues. CDR3 sequence: CASRGLGTDTQYF. Written as DNA, the CDR3 is TGCGCCTCCAGGGGTCTCGGCACAGATACGCAGTATTTT. The full variable domain, its missing parts supplied by reference TRBV5-1 and TRBJ2-3, is KAGVTQTPRYLIKTRGQQVTLSCSPISGHRSVSWYQQTPGQGLQFLFEYFSETQRNKGNFPGRFSGRQFSNSRSEMNVSTLELGDSALYLCASRGLGTDTQYFGPGTRLTVL.

The chain carries TRBV6-1 and TRBJ2-7; D not resolved. V lost 2 bases and J 3 bases, leaving 11 bases between the germline ends. The CDR3 totals 14 residues. Germline V gene sequence: CDR1 MNHNS, CDR2 SASEGT. CDR3 residues: CASSETSDDYEQYF. As DNA, the CDR3 is TGTGCCAGCAGTGAAACCAGCGACGACTACGAGCAGTACTTC.

The rearrangement uses TRBV19 and TRBJ2-7; 15 positions agree with TRBD2. Per the germline V gene, CDR1 is LNHDA and CDR2 is SQIVND (reference sequence). The CDR3 sequence is 14 residues long. V shed 5 bases, J shed 4 bases, and the junction held 0 bases outside the gene matches. The CDR3 coding sequence is TGTGCCAGTAGTGGACTAGCGGGAGGGTACGAGCAGTACTTC. Amino acids: CASSGLAGGYEQYF.

The rearrangement joins TRBV7-3 to TRBJ1-2; 7 positions agree with TRBD1. CDR1 is SGHTA and CDR2 is FQGTGA in the germline V gene. The CDR3 is made up of 16 amino acids. The trim removed 5 bases at V and 4 bases at J, leaving 13 bases unmatched. The CDR3, as DNA: TGTGCCAGCAGCCTCCAGCCCGGGACAGATGCCTATGGCTACACCTTC. Protein: CASSLQPGTDAYGYTF.

J is TRBJ2-7 and V is TRBV6-6; D is possibly TRBD1 (6 bases). V lost 5 bases to trimming and J lost 3 bases, with 17 bases between them. Looked up from germline, CDR1 is MNHNY and CDR2 is SVGAGI (reference sequence). This CDR3 has 15 residues. This chain's CDR3 is CASSQPGTPLYEQYF. CDR3 nucleotide sequence: TGTGCCAGCAGTCAACCCGGGACACCGCTCTACGAGCAGTACTTC.

The genes are TRBV28 and TRBJ2-3, with D perhaps matching TRBD1 (5 bases). The CDR3 extends over 15 amino acids. V lost 5 bases and J 2 bases, leaving 14 bases between the germline ends. Looked up from germline, CDR1 is MDHEN and CDR2 is SYDVKM. The CDR3 region is CASSPPDRYTDTQYF. The CDR3 DNA reads as TGTGCCAGCAGTCCCCCCGACAGATACACAGATACGCAGTATTTT. Supplemented by reference TRBV28 and TRBJ2-3, the full variable domain reads DVKVTQSSRYLVKRTGEKVFLECVQDMDHENMFWYRQDPGLGLRLIYFSYDVKMKEKGDIPEGYSVSREKKERFSLILESASTNQTSMYLCASSPPDRYTDTQYFGPGTRLTVL.